The clone carrying this T cell receptor (beta chain) came up a few times. Its antigen is currently unknown. TCRdb used MiXCR to reprocess the RT-PCR reads, holding one entry per CDR3 protein. Of about 520,000 distinct CDR3 sequences listed, 6% to 9% are singletons. Trimming stripped 5 bases from V and 5 bases from J, with 13 bases between. The CDR3 has 13 amino acids. The sample comes from a study of response to subunit inactivated influenza vaccine. Overall study results and limits: The study's authors posited that every seasonal influenza vaccination enlists few new T cells.

Sequencing used PBMCs from blood, obtained around 25 months after vaccination. The gene calls are TRBV12-3 or TRBV12-4 and TRBJ2-7, with D tentatively TRBD2 (7 bases). This clonotype originated in a man between 50 and 69 years old who received an inactivated influenza vaccine. The CDR3 DNA reads TGTGCCAGCAGTCGGGGAGGGGGTAACGAGCAGTACTTC. It yields the protein CASSRGGGNEQYF.